The T cell receptor (beta chain) under discussion was sequenced for a study of cytomegalovirus exposure and HLA in healthy donors. Study-wide findings and caveats: In an earlier analysis, most TCR beta V segments were productive about 87% or about 30% of the time. Reported findings show TCR beta sequences accurately forecast HLA-A and HLA-B alleles in most subjects.

The PCR used 60 Vbeta and 13 Jbeta primers. Assay used: immunoSEQ multiplex PCR; TCRdb lists only in-frame clones, some missing. The repertoire holds some 70,000 clones, with around 72% as singletons. The sample holds a few counts of this clone. Its specificity is not known. Unmatched junction bases numbered 14, after V lost 7 bases and J lost 8 bases. Germline-derived CDR1 and CDR2 are LGHNA and YSLEER. CDR3 size: 15 residues. The J gene is TRBJ2-1, the V gene TRBV4-3; 7 bases line up with TRBD1. Material for sequencing was PBMCs. The TCR sequence derives from a male donor in good health and CMV-seropositive. CDR3 coding DNA: TGCGCCAGCAATAGGGGGCCGAAGATTTTTGATGAGCAGTTCTTC. Its protein is CASNRGPKIFDEQFF.